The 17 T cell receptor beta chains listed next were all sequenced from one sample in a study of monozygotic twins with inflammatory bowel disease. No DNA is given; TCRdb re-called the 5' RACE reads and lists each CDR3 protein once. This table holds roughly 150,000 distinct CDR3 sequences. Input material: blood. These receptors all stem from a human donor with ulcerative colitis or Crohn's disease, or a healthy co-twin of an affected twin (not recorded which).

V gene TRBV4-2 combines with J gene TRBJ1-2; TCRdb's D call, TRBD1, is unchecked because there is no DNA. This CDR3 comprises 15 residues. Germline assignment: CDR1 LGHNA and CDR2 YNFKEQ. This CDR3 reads CASSQEGGSGYGYTF.

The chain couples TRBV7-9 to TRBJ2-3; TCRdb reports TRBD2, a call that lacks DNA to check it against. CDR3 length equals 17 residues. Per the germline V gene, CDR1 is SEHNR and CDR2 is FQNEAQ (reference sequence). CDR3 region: CASSLGRFRRFTDTQYF.

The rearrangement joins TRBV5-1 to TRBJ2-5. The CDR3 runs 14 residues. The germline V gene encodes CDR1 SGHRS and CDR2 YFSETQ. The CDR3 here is CASSEPNARETQYF.

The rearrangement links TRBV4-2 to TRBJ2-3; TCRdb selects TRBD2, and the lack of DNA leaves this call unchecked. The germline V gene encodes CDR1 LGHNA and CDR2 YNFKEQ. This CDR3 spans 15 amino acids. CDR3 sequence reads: CASSHQAGEGDTQYF.

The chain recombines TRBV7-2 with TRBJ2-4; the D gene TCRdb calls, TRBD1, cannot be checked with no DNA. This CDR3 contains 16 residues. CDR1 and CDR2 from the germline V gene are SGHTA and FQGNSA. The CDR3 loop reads CASSPFGTNFLGIQYF.

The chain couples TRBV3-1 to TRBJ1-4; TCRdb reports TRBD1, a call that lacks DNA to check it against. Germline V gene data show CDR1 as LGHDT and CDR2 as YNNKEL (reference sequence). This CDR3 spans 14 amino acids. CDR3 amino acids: CASSFGQNNEKLFF.

The CDR3 here is CASSVFVGTALNEKLFF. The chain is built from TRBV2 and TRBJ1-4; as DNA is missing, the TRBD1 call by TCRdb cannot be tested. The CDR3 has 17 residues. CDR1 is SNHLY, CDR2 FYNNEI, per germline.

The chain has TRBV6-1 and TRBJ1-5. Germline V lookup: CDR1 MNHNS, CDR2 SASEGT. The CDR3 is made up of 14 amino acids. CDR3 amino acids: CASSEERGGQPQHF.

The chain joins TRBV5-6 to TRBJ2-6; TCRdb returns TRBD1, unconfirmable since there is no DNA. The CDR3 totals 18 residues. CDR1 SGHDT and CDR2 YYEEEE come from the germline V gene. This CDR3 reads CASSTRGTGHSGANVLTF.

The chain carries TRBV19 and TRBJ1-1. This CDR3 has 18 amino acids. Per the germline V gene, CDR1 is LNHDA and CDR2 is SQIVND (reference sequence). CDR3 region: CASSIAQLFAFRSTEAFF. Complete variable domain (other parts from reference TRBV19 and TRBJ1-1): DGGITQSPKYLFRKEGQNVTLSCEQNLNHDAMYWYRQDPGQGLRLIYYSQIVNDFQKGDIAEGYSVSREKKESFPLTVTSAQKNPTAFYLCASSIAQLFAFRSTEAFFGQGTRLTVV.

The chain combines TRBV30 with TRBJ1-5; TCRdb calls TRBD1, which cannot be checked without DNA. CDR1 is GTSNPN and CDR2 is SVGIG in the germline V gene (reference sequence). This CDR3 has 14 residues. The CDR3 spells CAWSVTGGSKPQHF.

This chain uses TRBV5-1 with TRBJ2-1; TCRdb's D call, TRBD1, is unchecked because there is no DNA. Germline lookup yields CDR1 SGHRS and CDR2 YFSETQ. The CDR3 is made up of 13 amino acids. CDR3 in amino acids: CASSFQQANEQFF.

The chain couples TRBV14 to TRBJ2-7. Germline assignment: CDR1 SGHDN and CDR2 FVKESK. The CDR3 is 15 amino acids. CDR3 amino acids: CASSQGLSLGYEQYF.

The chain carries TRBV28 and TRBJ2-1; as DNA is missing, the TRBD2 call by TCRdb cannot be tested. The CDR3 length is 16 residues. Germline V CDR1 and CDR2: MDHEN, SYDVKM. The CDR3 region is CASSSPSGAPYNEQFF. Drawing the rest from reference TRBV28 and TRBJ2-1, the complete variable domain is DVKVTQSSRYLVKRTGEKVFLECVQDMDHENMFWYRQDPGLGLRLIYFSYDVKMKEKGDIPEGYSVSREKKERFSLILESASTNQTSMYLCASSSPSGAPYNEQFFGPGTRLTVL.

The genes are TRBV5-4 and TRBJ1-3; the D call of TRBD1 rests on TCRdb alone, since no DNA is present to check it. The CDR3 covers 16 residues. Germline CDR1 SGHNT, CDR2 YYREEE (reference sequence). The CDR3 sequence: CASSEPAQGAGNTIYF.

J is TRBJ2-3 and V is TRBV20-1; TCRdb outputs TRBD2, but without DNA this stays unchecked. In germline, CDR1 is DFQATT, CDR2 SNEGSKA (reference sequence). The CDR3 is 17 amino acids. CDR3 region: CSARGLAGGTSTDTQYF.

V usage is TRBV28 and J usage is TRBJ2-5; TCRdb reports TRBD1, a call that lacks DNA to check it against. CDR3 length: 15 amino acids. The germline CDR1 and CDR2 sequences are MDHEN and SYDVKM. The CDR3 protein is CASSTPRDTPETQYF. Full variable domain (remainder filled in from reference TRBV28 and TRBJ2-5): DVKVTQSSRYLVKRTGEKVFLECVQDMDHENMFWYRQDPGLGLRLIYFSYDVKMKEKGDIPEGYSVSREKKERFSLILESASTNQTSMYLCASSTPRDTPETQYFGPGTRLLVL.